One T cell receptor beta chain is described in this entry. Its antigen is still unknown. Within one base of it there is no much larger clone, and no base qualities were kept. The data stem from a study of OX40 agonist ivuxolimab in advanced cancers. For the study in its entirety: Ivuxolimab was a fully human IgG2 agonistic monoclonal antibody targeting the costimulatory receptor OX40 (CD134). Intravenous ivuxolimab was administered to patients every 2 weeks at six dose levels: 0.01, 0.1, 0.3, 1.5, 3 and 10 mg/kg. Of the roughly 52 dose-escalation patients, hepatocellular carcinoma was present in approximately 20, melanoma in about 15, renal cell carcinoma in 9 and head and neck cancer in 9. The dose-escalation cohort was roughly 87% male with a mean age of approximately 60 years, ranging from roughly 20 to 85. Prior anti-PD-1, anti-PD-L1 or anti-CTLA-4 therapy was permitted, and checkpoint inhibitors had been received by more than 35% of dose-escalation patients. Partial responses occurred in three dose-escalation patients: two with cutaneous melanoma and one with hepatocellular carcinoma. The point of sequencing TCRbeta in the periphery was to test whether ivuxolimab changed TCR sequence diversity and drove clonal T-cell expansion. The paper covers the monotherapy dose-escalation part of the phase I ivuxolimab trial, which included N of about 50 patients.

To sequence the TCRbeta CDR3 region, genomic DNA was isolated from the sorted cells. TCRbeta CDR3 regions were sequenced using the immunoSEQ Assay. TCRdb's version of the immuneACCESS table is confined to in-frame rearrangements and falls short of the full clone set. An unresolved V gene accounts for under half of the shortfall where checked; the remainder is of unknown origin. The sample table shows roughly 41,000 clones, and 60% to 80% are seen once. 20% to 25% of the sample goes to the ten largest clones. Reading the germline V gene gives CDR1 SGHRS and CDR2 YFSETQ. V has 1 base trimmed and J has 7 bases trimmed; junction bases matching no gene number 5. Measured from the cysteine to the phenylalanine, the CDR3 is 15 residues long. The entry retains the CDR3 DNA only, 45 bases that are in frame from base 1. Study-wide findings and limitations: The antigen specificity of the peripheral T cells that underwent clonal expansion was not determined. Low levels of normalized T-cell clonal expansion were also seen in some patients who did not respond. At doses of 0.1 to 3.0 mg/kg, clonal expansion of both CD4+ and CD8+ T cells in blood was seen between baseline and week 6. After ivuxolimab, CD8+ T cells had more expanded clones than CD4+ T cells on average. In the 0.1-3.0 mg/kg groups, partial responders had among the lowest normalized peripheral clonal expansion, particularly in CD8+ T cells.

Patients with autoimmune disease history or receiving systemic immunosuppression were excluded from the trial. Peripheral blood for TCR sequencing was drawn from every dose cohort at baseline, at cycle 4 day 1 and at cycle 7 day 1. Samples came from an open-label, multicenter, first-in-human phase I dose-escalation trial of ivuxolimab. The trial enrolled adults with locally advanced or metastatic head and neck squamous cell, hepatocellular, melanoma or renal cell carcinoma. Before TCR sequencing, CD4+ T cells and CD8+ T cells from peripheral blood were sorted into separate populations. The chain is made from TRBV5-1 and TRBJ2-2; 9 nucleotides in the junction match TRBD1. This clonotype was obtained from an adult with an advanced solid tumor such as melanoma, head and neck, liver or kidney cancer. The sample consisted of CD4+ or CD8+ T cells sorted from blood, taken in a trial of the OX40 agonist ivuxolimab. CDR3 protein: CASSLRTGAVGELFF. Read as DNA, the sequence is TGCGCCAGCAGCTTGAGGACAGGGGCGGTCGGGGAGCTGTTTTTT.